This T cell receptor (beta chain) is from a study of cytomegalovirus exposure and HLA in healthy donors (dated by TCRdb to between 2016 and 2019). Study-level background: An earlier analysis of 587 of the donors reported about 260 Gb of sequence data and 117 million unique TCR beta sequences obtained from about 180 million T cells. An early release that covered fewer than 800 HLA-typed donors contained about 300 gigabases of sequencing data and tens of millions of unique TCR sequences. Among the roughly 410 genotyped donors, about 85% belonged to the genetic ancestry cluster associated with self-reported Caucasian donors. The aim of the study was to test whether cataloging public T cell receptors could identify signatures of past pathogen exposure. Using immunosequencing, the study profiled T cell repertoires from roughly 650 subjects and related those repertoires to cytomegalovirus serostatus. Besides the first cohort of 550 to 750 subjects, a separate validation cohort made up of 120 or so different subjects was used. The study combined high-throughput TCR immunosequencing, statistical association of individual TCRs with disease status, and machine learning to predict cytomegalovirus infection status. In a later analysis, previously published TCR beta repertoires from 666 donors were re-analyzed and high-resolution HLA genotyping was added so that TCR occurrence patterns could be studied. In the later analysis, no new phenotypic data were used to find candidate immune exposures; instead, reliance was placed on TCR beta sequences and their occurrence across donors. An earlier analysis of around 540 of the donors applied high-throughput TCR beta sequencing to assess whether each TCR beta V gene segment acted as functional or pseudogenic. Donor age, sex, ethnicity and CMV serostatus were compiled alongside the repertoire data. A later genetic analysis took genome-wide SNP genotypes for 398 of the 666 donors and used that subset as a discovery cohort. All discovery cohort repertoires had been generated using a single sequencing platform. Class I and class II HLA loci were covered by the typing at four-digit resolution. The number of typed donors differed by locus: roughly 620-630 for A, B, C, DRB1 and DQB1; approximately 540 for DQA1; fewer than 610 for DPA1; and 400 to 480 for DPB1. Because of strong linkage in the cohort, 4 to 6 DR-DQ haplotypes were treated as single units for association and clustering. Across around 400 genotyped donors of the cohort, an average of roughly 200,000 unique TCR beta nucleotide sequences per donor were sequenced, and around 19% of those sequences were non-productive. Study-wide findings and limitations: The presence/absence analyses assumed that sequencing depth was roughly uniform across donors, and that assumption may not be true. In an earlier analysis of some 550 of the donors, most TCR beta V segments were observed in productive rearrangements about 90% or about 30% of the time, broadly matching IMGT annotations. The cohort was sequenced for TCR beta chains only, and without alpha or paired-chain data the features that could be detected were limited. In a later analysis, several top co-occurrence clusters were reported to appear linked to parvovirus B19, influenza, CMV and Epstein-Barr virus. Most CMV-associated TCR beta chains appeared to be HLA-restricted in a later analysis, and the HLA associations seemed to be driven largely by CMV exposure. The earlier analysis of some 560 of the donors excluded seventeen rarely observed V segments, including chromosome 9 orphons, because counts were too low. V-gene and J-gene trimming of TCR beta chains was associated with a missense DCLRE1C variant in a later genetic analysis, and the association was replicated in an independent cohort. A cluster of highly shared sequence variants was judged likely to be a technical artifact of the sequencing pipeline. In a later analysis, some 17,000 TCR beta sequences were associated with specific HLA alleles at a false discovery rate of 0.05. A further reported finding was that TCR beta sequences accurately predicted the HLA-A and HLA-B alleles for most subjects in the first cohort. Because the 87-base-pair reads could not distinguish some IMGT-functional V segments, including TRBV6-2 and TRBV6-3, those segments were excluded. According to a later analysis, TCR association rates differed among HLA loci, with DRB1 alleles showing the most associated TCRs and HLA-C alleles showing the fewest. In the study, 150 to 200 TCR beta chains were listed as associated with cytomegalovirus. For the cohort, immune exposure information was limited to CMV serostatus. When HLA alleles, especially DR and DQ, strongly co-occurred, TCR associations were difficult to assign to individual alleles. Because HLA typing was missing for some donors at each locus, association tests included only the typed subset. Compared with equally common non-associated chains, HLA-associated TCR beta chains in a later analysis were more clonally expanded and had lower generation probabilities. Cytomegalovirus status was reported to be diagnosed by the classifier with high specificity and sensitivity in both the original and validation cohorts. A few of the identified cytomegalovirus-associated TCR beta chains were confirmed in vitro to be specific for cytomegalovirus antigens. In a later genetic analysis, fewer N-insertions in productive TCRs were reported among donors in an Asian-associated ancestry cluster than the approximately 630-donor mean. Across donors, most TCR sequences were observed very rarely, whereas some public TCRs were present in many individuals. Correlated functional status among segregating V segments might be attributable to linkage disequilibrium, but an unknown experimental factor could not be ruled out. According to the authors, the approach could potentially be generalized to other disease states and immunological phenotypes.

A note on this clone: This receptor's antigen is unknown.

V trim: 3 bases; J trim: 2 bases; unmatched bases: 4. Sequences KGHSH (CDR1) and LQKENI (CDR2) are obtained from the germline V gene. From cysteine to phenylalanine, the CDR3 is 15 amino acids long. Only the CDR3 part of the read is kept: 45 bases, read in frame from the first base. Libraries were made using the immunoSEQ multiplex PCR assay. For the multiplex PCR, a mixture combining 60 forward primers for TCR Vbeta segments and 13 reverse primers for TCR Jbeta segments was used. A multiplex PCR assay on genomic DNA amplified the CDR3 region of rearranged TCR beta genes. On the Illumina HiSeq System, the amplified TCR beta libraries were sequenced as 87-base-pair reads. Under the source paper's analysis protocol: Across the 670 or so repertoires, a later analysis counted 75 million to 90 million unique TCR beta chains, 9.5 million to 13 million of which were shared by at least two donors. Raw reads were error-corrected and collapsed into unique sequences by a nearest-neighbor algorithm in which closely related sequences were merged to remove PCR and sequencing errors. CDR3 sequences were aligned to IMGT reference sequences to assign V, D and J gene segments. Each retained sequence needed at least a six-nucleotide match to both a V gene segment and a J gene segment. A rearrangement counted as productive if the CDR3 had no stop codons and remained in frame with V and J, and every other rearrangement counted as non-productive. CDR3 was defined according to IMGT convention as the region running from the second conserved V-encoded cysteine to the conserved J-encoded phenylalanine. Sequences without an unambiguous match to a single V gene segment were excluded from the earlier analysis of a few hundred of the donors. An earlier analysis of approximately 590 of the donors classified V segments as functional when productive rearrangements were above 56.7% and as segregating when the standard deviation between donors was above 5%. A statistical classification framework was developed to diagnose cytomegalovirus status using the catalog of TCR beta chain sequences. V and J gene assignment, in a later analysis, came from comparing TCR nucleotide sequences with IMGT/GENE-DB human TR gene sequences. The TCRdist pipeline was used in a later analysis to assign CDR3 sequences and most-parsimonious VDJ recombination scenarios. In a later analysis, each TCR beta chain was defined by its CDR3 amino acid sequence together with its V-gene family, and reads without a unique V-gene family were excluded. A later analysis removed over 500 highly shared, low-generation-probability nucleotide sequences to deal with suspected cross-contamination and a sequencing artifact. A later analysis calculated a clonal expansion index for each public chain from normalized within-repertoire ranks of inferred template counts. A later analysis computed generation probabilities with a VDJ recombination model fitted to out-of-frame rearrangements, and checked the results against IGoR. Hypergeometric tests were used in a later analysis to score TCR-TCR, TCR-HLA and TCR-CMV co-occurrence, with a repertoire-size bias correction applied to the TCR pairs. To estimate false discovery rates, a later analysis permuted the HLA or CMV assignments 20 times. In a later analysis, co-occurring TCRs were grouped using DBSCAN, with TCRdist sequence similarity added in when clustering inside HLA-allele-positive subsets. Co-occurrence clustering excluded repertoires with fewer than 30,000 or more than 120,000 public chains, plus five with anomalous nucleotide sharing. Sourced from immuneACCESS, this table was stored by TCRdb with only in-frame sequences that have V and J called. A share of the clones is absent; for the studies checked, an unresolved V gene accounts for under half, and the remainder has no known explanation. V, J and clone size were drawn from that table, and D and trimming were deduced from the DNA. This sample's table has entries for approximately 110,000 clones. Less than 3.5% of the sample belongs to the ten largest clones.

The cohort comprised more than 550 healthy bone marrow donors. All cohort members were sampled while nominally healthy, although unrecorded immune exposures were likely present. The donor tested CMV seronegative and was one of the 352 seronegative cohort members. A peripheral blood sample was provided by each donor, and peripheral blood mononuclear cells were used for TCR beta sequencing. The Qiagen DNeasy Blood Extraction Kit was used to extract genomic DNA from the blood cell samples. The sample taken for sequencing was PBMCs. The receptor comes from a man aged 25-45 years in good health and CMV-seronegative. The chain uses TRBV18 and TRBJ2-1; 7 middle bases align to TRBD2. The nucleotides are TGTGCCAGCTCACCGTGGGGGAGGGCCTACAATGAGCAGTTCTTC. It encodes CASSPWGRAYNEQFF.